The T cell receptor (beta chain) under discussion was sequenced for a study of blood T cell repertoires in COVID-19. For the study at large: COVID-19 samples collected from the United States, Italy and Spain covered acute and convalescent phases.

The table came from immunoSEQ multiplex PCR; TCRdb's copy has only in-frame clones and leaves some out. This sample yields around 330,000 clones, of which around 90% are seen a single time; 2.6% belongs to the top ten. The CDR3 consists of 18 residues. V gave up 5 bases and J gave up 9 bases; unmatched junction bases: 13. Looked up from germline, CDR1 is SEHNR and CDR2 is FQNEAQ (reference sequence). The sequenced sample consisted of PBMCs or T cells enriched from blood (not recorded which). This clonotype was sampled from a man aged 60-69 years who had recovered from COVID-19. V and J are TRBV7-9 and TRBJ2-1; 16 positions agree with TRBD2. In nucleotides, the CDR3 is TGTGCCAGCAGCCCCGGGACTAGCGGGAGGGCCTTTGTCAGTGAGCAGTTCTTC. This translates into CASSPGTSGRAFVSEQFF.